Shown below are 28 T cell receptor beta chains from a single sample sequenced in a study of T-cell reconstitution after alpha-beta-depleted transplantation in children. The TCRbeta library incorporated unique molecular identifiers. TCRdb used MiXCR to reprocess the PCR reads, holding one entry per CDR3 protein. The profile covers roughly 500,000 distinct CDR3 sequences, with less than 35% appearing a single time and about 2.3% taken by the ten largest. The input for sequencing was PBMCs from the stem cell graft donor, taken from the stem cell graft. The receptor set was obtained from a human donor who donated a stem cell graft to a child with aplastic anemia.

The chain is built from TRBV19 and TRBJ1-5; D is unresolved. From germline, CDR1 is LNHDA and CDR2 SQIVND (reference sequence). The CDR3 loop spans 12 amino acids. Between the trimmed V and J ends, which lost 9 bases and 6 bases, there was a span of 12 bases. CDR3 in DNA: TGTGCCAGCCGGGGTGGCGGTCAGCCCCAGCATTTT. Residues: CASRGGGQPQHF.

The chain uses TRBV15 and TRBJ2-1; 7 positions match TRBD1. The germline V gene encodes CDR1 LNHNV and CDR2 YYDKDF (reference sequence). This CDR3 has 19 residues. V was pared by 3 bases and J by 4 bases, with 18 bases of the junction left unmatched. The CDR3 nucleotides are TGTGCCACCAGCAGCCCAAAAAATACAGGGGACCCCAAGTACAATGAGCAGTTCTTC. The encoded protein is CATSSPKNTGDPKYNEQFF.

The chain joins TRBV18 to TRBJ2-3; D remains unclear. Deletions cut 2 bases from V and 2 bases from J, with 17 bases between. Germline values: CDR1 KGHSH, CDR2 LQKENI. The length of the CDR3 is 17 residues. The CDR3 DNA sequence: TGTGCCAGCTCACCAGGACGGATCAAAGTGCCCACAGATACGCAGTATTTT. It is translated as CASSPGRIKVPTDTQYF.

The CDR3: CASSPEGSVAKNIQYF. CDR3 DNA: TGTGCCAGCAGCCCAGAGGGGTCTGTGGCCAAAAACATTCAGTACTTC. The chain carries TRBV7-2 and TRBJ2-4; TRBD1 or TRBD2 may be the D gene (5 bases each). The ends were cut back, 5 bases at V and 1 base at J, with 15 bases in the middle. CDR1 SGHTA and CDR2 FQGNSA come from the germline V gene. CDR3 length: 16 amino acids.

The chain carries TRBV6-1 and TRBJ1-1; TRBD1 matches at 7 bases. This CDR3 contains 13 residues. Per germline, CDR1 MNHNS and CDR2 SASEGT. V lost 8 bases and J lost 8; bases outside the gene matches: 11. CDR3 sequence (DNA): TGTGCCAGCCAGGGGGGAAGCGATGTAGAAGCTTTCTTT. Translation: CASQGGSDVEAFF.

CDR3 bases: TGCAGTGCTAGAGTGAGCTGGAGCTCCTATAATTCACCCCTCCACTTT. It specifies CSARVSWSSYNSPLHF. The gene calls are TRBV20-1 and TRBJ1-6; unclear D gene. Trimming stripped 1 base from V and 0 bases from J, with 10 bases between. The germline V gene encodes CDR1 DFQATT and CDR2 SNEGSKA (reference sequence). The CDR3 contains 16 residues.

This clonotype was counted only a few times. The chain joins TRBV29-1 to TRBJ1-2, with TRBD1 identical over 9 bases. Trimming removed 2 bases from V and 4 bases from J; junction bases left unmatched: 2. The CDR3 totals 13 residues. Germline lookup yields CDR1 SQVTM and CDR2 ANQGSEA. The CDR3 is CSVEKGQGYGYTF. CDR3 sequence (DNA): TGCAGCGTTGAAAAGGGACAGGGCTATGGCTACACCTTC.

This clonotype occurred a few times. CDR3 nucleotide sequence: TGTGCCAGCAGCCCCATAGCGGGAGGGATTTACAATGAGCAGTTCTTC. Protein sequence: CASSPIAGGIYNEQFF. V and J are TRBV11-2 and TRBJ2-1; 11 nucleotides align to TRBD2. Germline CDR1 and CDR2: SGHAT and FQNNGV. The CDR3 consists of 16 residues. Unmatched junction bases numbered 7, after V lost 5 bases and J lost 4 bases.

V and J are TRBV5-4 and TRBJ1-5, with D possibly TRBD1 on 5 matching bases. This CDR3 comprises 16 residues. With 1 base removed from V and 9 bases from J, the gap between germline ends came to 20 bases. Germline values: CDR1 SGHNT, CDR2 YYREEE (reference sequence). The CDR3 loop reads CASSLYRGGDPSPQHF. For the CDR3, the DNA is TGTGCCAGCAGCTTGTATCGCGGGGGGGACCCCTCGCCCCAGCATTTT.

The V and J genes are TRBV5-4 and TRBJ2-4; maybe TRBD1 (6 bases). Germline values: CDR1 SGHNT, CDR2 YYREEE (reference sequence). This CDR3 spans 19 amino acids. V was trimmed by 1 base and J by 2 bases, leaving 22 bases between them. The CDR3 DNA reads as TGTGCCAGCAGCTTGACTATGGGGGCAGGGGAATGGACCAAAAACATTCAGTACTTC. It translates to CASSLTMGAGEWTKNIQYF.

The rearrangement links TRBV3-1 to TRBJ2-1; 9 nucleotides line up with TRBD2. The germline gives CDR1 LGHDT, CDR2 YNNKEL (reference sequence). The CDR3 contains 15 residues. V lost 3 bases, J lost 8 bases, and 8 bases stayed unmatched. This CDR3 reads CASSHGSGSKDEQFF. CDR3 bases: TGTGCCAGCAGCCATGGTAGCGGGAGTAAGGATGAGCAGTTCTTC.

This clonotype turned up a few times. The chain couples TRBV7-2 to TRBJ2-7, with no clear D. In germline, CDR1 is SGHTA, CDR2 FQGNSA. This CDR3 is 14 amino acids long. V lost 1 base and J lost 3, with 10 bases in between. CDR3 region: CASSLVRADYEQYF. CDR3 in DNA: TGTGCCAGCAGCTTAGTCCGGGCAGACTACGAGCAGTACTTC.

The rearrangement joins TRBV11-2 to TRBJ2-1; tentatively, D is TRBD2 (7 bases). The CDR3 sequence is 12 residues long. The V gene lost 7 bases and the J gene lost 9 bases, with 13 bases spanning the gap. Germline assignment: CDR1 SGHAT and CDR2 FQNNGV. This CDR3 is CASTPRGGEQFF. In DNA, the CDR3 is TGTGCCAGCACCCCGAGGGGGGGTGAGCAGTTCTTC.

In its sample, this clonotype was seen once. The V gene is TRBV19, the J gene TRBJ1-4, with D unclear. Trimming stripped 7 bases from V and 5 bases from J, with 11 bases between. This CDR3 contains 13 residues. Germline values: CDR1 LNHDA, CDR2 SQIVND (reference sequence). In nucleotides, the CDR3 is TGTGCCAGTAATTCAAGGAGAAATGAAAAACTGTTTTTT. It codes for CASNSRRNEKLFF.

The rearrangement links TRBV19 to TRBJ1-1; D not resolved. Deletions cut 8 bases from V and 0 bases from J, with 10 bases between. Germline CDR1 LNHDA, CDR2 SQIVND (reference sequence). This CDR3 has 13 amino acids. The CDR3 DNA sequence: TGTGCCAGTCGCCCTCAGATGAACACTGAAGCTTTCTTT. Its protein is CASRPQMNTEAFF.

V gene TRBV20-1 combines with J gene TRBJ1-4; the match to TRBD1 covers 9 bases. J lost 13 bases, V lost 0 bases, and 12 bases had no gene match. The CDR3 spans 15 residues. In germline, CDR1 is DFQATT, CDR2 SNEGSKA (reference sequence). CDR3 in DNA: TGCAGTGCTAGAGATCCTTCCCGGGACAGGGTTAGACTGTTTTTT. This sequence encodes CSARDPSRDRVRLFF.

This clonotype was picked up one time. This chain uses TRBV11-2 with TRBJ2-5, with D perhaps matching TRBD2 (8 bases). The CDR3 has 16 residues. V shed 1 base and J shed 6 bases, with 18 bases lying between them. The germline gives CDR1 SGHAT, CDR2 FQNNGV. For the CDR3, the DNA is TGTGCCAGCAGCTTAGCCACAGGGGCGGGGGGTAAGACCCAGTACTTC. Translation: CASSLATGAGGKTQYF.

The chain recombines TRBV20-1 with TRBJ2-7; TRBD2 matches at 10 bases. CDR1 is DFQATT and CDR2 is SNEGSKA in the germline V gene (reference sequence). This CDR3 has 14 amino acids. J lost 6 bases, V lost 3 bases, and 8 bases had no gene match. CDR3 bases: TGCAGTGCTAGTCCCCCTAGCGGGAGTTTCGAGCAGTACTTC. This translates into CSASPPSGSFEQYF.

The rearrangement joins TRBV5-1 to TRBJ2-7, with TRBD1 matching over 7 bases. The V gene end was trimmed by 0 bases and the J gene end by 1 base; junction bases not matched to a gene: 1. The CDR3 contains 14 residues. Looked up from germline, CDR1 is SGHRS and CDR2 is YFSETQ. The CDR3 reads CASSLEGQSYEQYV. CDR3 nucleotide sequence: TGCGCCAGCAGCTTGGAGGGACAGTCCTACGAGCAGTACGTC.

In the case of this clonotype: Its ends do not fully match the called genes, so a read error is possible. This chain uses TRBV7-6 with TRBJ2-1; 7 bases map to TRBD2. This CDR3 has 16 residues. Looked up from germline, CDR1 is SGHVS and CDR2 is FNYEAQ. DNA of the CDR3: TGTGCCAGCAGCTTAGTCGGGACTACCTCCGGCAATGACCAGTTCTTC. It is translated as CASSLVGTTSGNDQFF.

This clonotype occurred once. The V call is TRBV20-1, the J call TRBJ2-2; TRBD2 matches at 10 bases. The CDR3 has 16 residues. With V trimmed by 3 bases and J by 4 bases, 8 bases remained unmatched. Germline V gene data show CDR1 as DFQATT and CDR2 as SNEGSKA (reference sequence). The CDR3 sequence: CSASPSGRSFTGELFF. The DNA for the CDR3 is TGCAGTGCTAGCCCTAGCGGGAGATCATTCACCGGGGAGCTGTTTTTT.

The CDR3, as DNA: TGTGCCAGCAGTTGGTACAGGACCAACACAGATACGCAGTATTTT. Amino acid sequence: CASSWYRTNTDTQYF. This chain links TRBV12-3 or TRBV12-4 with TRBJ2-3, with D possibly TRBD1 on 5 matching bases. Trimming took 4 bases from V and 2 from J, leaving 13 bases between them. The CDR3 runs to 15 residues.

J is TRBJ1-4 and V is TRBV18, with 10 bases aligning to TRBD1. In germline, CDR1 is KGHSH, CDR2 LQKENI. Trimming cost V 1 base and J 4 bases; bases outside gene matches: 6. This CDR3 is built from 17 residues. This CDR3 is CASSPRTGGGDNEKLFF. CDR3 coding DNA: TGTGCCAGCTCACCACGGACAGGGGGAGGGGATAATGAAAAACTGTTTTTT.

This clonotype was detected a few times. This chain connects TRBV27 to TRBJ1-4, with D unresolved. The V and J ends lost 6 bases and 0 bases respectively, with 8 bases between them. In germline, CDR1 is MNHEY, CDR2 SMNVEV (reference sequence). The CDR3 loop spans 14 amino acids. CDR3 loop: CASRRAATNEKLFF. CDR3 nucleotides: TGTGCCAGCAGGCGGGCTGCAACTAATGAAAAACTGTTTTTT.

The rearrangement joins TRBV12-3 or TRBV12-4 to TRBJ1-5; D may be TRBD1 (5 bases). This CDR3 contains 12 residues. V gave up 5 bases and J gave up 10 bases, with 12 bases separating them. CDR3 region: CASSDTGVPQHF. The CDR3, as DNA: TGTGCCAGCAGTGACACGGGGGTCCCCCAGCATTTT.

In this sample, this clonotype turned up a few times. V gene TRBV29-1 combines with J gene TRBJ1-3; D possibly corresponds to TRBD1 (6 bases). The V gene lost 4 bases and the J gene lost 0 bases, with 16 bases spanning the gap. Germline V gives CDR1 SQVTM, CDR2 ANQGSEA. The CDR3 loop spans 16 amino acids. The chain's CDR3 is CSVADRRQDSGNTIYF. The CDR3 nucleotides are TGCAGCGTTGCCGACCGGCGACAGGACTCTGGAAACACCATATATTTT.

This clonotype was seen only a few times. V is TRBV29-1 and J is TRBJ1-1, with a possible D match to TRBD1 (6 bases). V was shortened by 6 bases and J by 2 bases, with 13 bases between the two germline ends. Germline CDR1 is SQVTM and CDR2 is ANQGSEA. This CDR3 is built from 13 residues. CDR3 nucleotide sequence: TGCAGCGTGGGACAAACAGGTAACACTGAAGCTTTCTTT. Its translation: CSVGQTGNTEAFF.

V gene TRBV20-1 combines with J gene TRBJ1-5; D perhaps matches TRBD1 (5 bases). The V gene lost 6 bases and the J gene lost 7 bases, with 19 bases spanning the gap. The CDR3 spans 14 residues. Germline CDR1 reads DFQATT; CDR2 reads SNEGSKA (reference sequence). The CDR3 DNA follows: TGCAGTGCAGAAGACGGGGGATCAGGGCAGCCCCAGCATTTT. Its translation: CSAEDGGSGQPQHF.